These T cell receptor beta chains were read from a single sample in a study of shared clonotypes between healthy human individuals. Profiled with immunoSEQ multiplex PCR; TCRdb holds only in-frame clones, not every one. The table shows 90,000 to 130,000 clones, with more than 65% occurring only once. Sequences were obtained from memory CD8+ T cells sorted from blood. The receptors here all came from a woman aged 30 to 39 in good health. Both conserved end residues are part of each CDR3. The D gene is left open where the match is weak. A row's size may be missing; if present it is once, few, many or a size class.

cdr3_nt cdr3_aa d_call j_call clone_size v_call
TGTGCCAGCAGTTTCAGTGGGATCAACGAGCAGTACTTC CASSFSGINEQYF - TRBJ2-7 few TRBV28
TGTGCCACCAGCACTGTCATCGGGGCGGAGGACACTGAAGCTTTCTTT CATSTVIGAEDTEAFF - TRBJ1-1 once TRBV15
TGTGCCAGCAGTTACAAATCTAGAGGACAGGACTACGAGCAGTACTTC CASSYKSRGQDYEQYF TRBD1 TRBJ2-7 - TRBV6-6
TGTGCCAGCAGTGAAGCGGTCGGGACAGCGAGGGAGCAGTACTTC CASSEAVGTAREQYF TRBD1 TRBJ2-7 many TRBV2
TGTGCCAGCAGCTTAGTAGCGGGAGGGGCCAATGAGCAGTTCTTC CASSLVAGGANEQFF TRBD2 TRBJ2-1 - TRBV7-9
TGTGCCAGCAGTGAAATAGGTGGGGCTAGCGGGACCTACGAGCAGTACTTC CASSEIGGASGTYEQYF TRBD2 TRBJ2-7 many TRBV6-1
TGTGCCAGCAGCCTGGGGGGAGGCTCGGGAGAGCAGTACTTC CASSLGGGSGEQYF - TRBJ2-5 - TRBV9
TGCAGCGTGCCGGACCCCGAGAGCTCCTACGAGCAGTACTTC CSVPDPESSYEQYF - TRBJ2-7 - TRBV29-1
TGTGCCAGCAGTCCGACAGGGGGAGACTATGGCTACACCTTC CASSPTGGDYGYTF TRBD1 TRBJ1-2 - TRBV28
TGTGCCAGTAGGGTAGGAGGACGCGCTGAAGCTTTCTTT CASRVGGRAEAFF - TRBJ1-1 - TRBV19
TGCAGCGTAAGGAGGTTCCCCCCGGGCGAGCAGTACTTC CSVRRFPPGEQYF - TRBJ2-7 few TRBV29-1
TGCGCCAGCAGTGGGCCCCGTCCCAGGGGTAACGAGCAGTACTTC CASSGPRPRGNEQYF - TRBJ2-7 - TRBV10-2
TGCGCCAGCAGCTCGTCGACTAGTTACTTCGAGCAGTACTTC CASSSSTSYFEQYF - TRBJ2-7 - TRBV5-1